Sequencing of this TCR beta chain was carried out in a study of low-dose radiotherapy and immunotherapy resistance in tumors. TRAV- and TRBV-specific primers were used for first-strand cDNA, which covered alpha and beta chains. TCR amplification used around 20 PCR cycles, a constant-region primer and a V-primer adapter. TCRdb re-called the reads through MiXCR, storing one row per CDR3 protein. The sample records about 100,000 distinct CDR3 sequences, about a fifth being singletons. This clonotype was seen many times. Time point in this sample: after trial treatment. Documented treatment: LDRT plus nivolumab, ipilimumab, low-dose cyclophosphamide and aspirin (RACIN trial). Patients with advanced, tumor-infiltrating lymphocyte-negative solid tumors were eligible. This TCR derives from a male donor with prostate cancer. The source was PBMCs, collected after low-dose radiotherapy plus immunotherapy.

In DNA form, the CDR3 reads TGTGCCTGGAGTGTGGGGGCAAGTCAGCCCCAGCATTTT. Translated: CAWSVGASQPQHF. J is TRBJ1-5 and V is TRBV30, with D maybe TRBD1 (6 bases). The CDR3 extends over 13 amino acids. Germline V gives CDR1 GTSNPN, CDR2 SVGIG (reference sequence). V dropped 0 bases and J dropped 6 bases, with 9 bases sitting between them.